The 21 T cell receptor beta chains listed next were all sequenced from one sample in a study of glioma-infiltrating T cells. Using RNA template, CDR3s of TCR alpha and beta were amplified with iRepertoire arm-PCR. TCRdb re-analysed the multiplex PCR reads in MiXCR, keeping a single row per CDR3 protein. Seen here are approximately 45,000 distinct CDR3 sequences, about 20% observed once, and the top ten hold 5% to 8%. The material sequenced was glioma tissue, nonneoplastic brain tissue, or PBMCs (not recorded which). The receptors derive from a human donor with low-grade glioma or glioblastoma, undergoing nonglioma brain surgery, or in good health (not recorded which).

This clonotype was seen more than once but under ten times. The rearrangement uses TRBV2 and TRBJ2-5; the D call may be TRBD1 or TRBD2 (6 bases each). Trimming pared 10 bases from V and 7 bases from J, leaving 16 bases between. Germline-derived CDR1 and CDR2 are SNHLY and FYNNEI. This CDR3 contains 12 residues. The CDR3 here is CATAGQEGTQYF. The CDR3 DNA is TGTGCCACGGCGGGACAAGAGGGGACCCAGTACTTC.

Of note for this clonotype: It may be a read error: a sequence one base away is much more abundant. The J gene is TRBJ1-1, the V gene TRBV29-1; D is uncertain. Between the trimmed V and J ends, which lost 3 bases and 1 base, there was a span of 9 bases. The CDR3 runs 13 residues. Germline V CDR1 and CDR2: SQVTM, ANQGSEA. CDR3 DNA: TGCAGCGTTGAGCACCTACCGAACACTGAAGCTTTCTTT. Protein sequence: CSVEHLPNTEAFF.

Only a few counts were recorded for this clonotype. J is TRBJ2-6 and V is TRBV7-9; TRBD1 matches at 9 bases. After removal of 5 bases from V and 0 bases from J, the junction contained 5 bases not matched to a gene. Per germline, CDR1 SEHNR and CDR2 FQNEAQ (reference sequence). The CDR3 is 17 residues long. CDR3 nucleotides: TGTGCCAGCAGCAAGGACAGGGGTTCCTCTGGGGCCAACGTCCTGACTTTC. Protein product: CASSKDRGSSGANVLTF.

The rearrangement joins TRBV6-9 to TRBJ2-1; D call uncertain. This CDR3 region has 12 residues. Germline CDR1 MNHGY, CDR2 SVAAGI. The CDR3 spells CVSRYSNNEQFF. CDR3 in DNA: TGTGTTAGCAGATACAGCAACAATGAGCAGTTCTTC.

J is TRBJ2-5 and V is TRBV29-1; TRBD2 aligns across 9 bases. The V gene's germline CDR1 is SQVTM and CDR2 ANQGSEA. The CDR3 sequence is 13 residues long. J lost 4 bases, V lost 5 bases, and 5 bases had no gene match. CDR3 DNA sequence: TGCAGCGTTCAGACTAGCGGTCGAGAGACCCAGTACTTC. Translating it yields CSVQTSGRETQYF.

This clonotype was counted many times. V is TRBV28 and J is TRBJ1-5; 8 nucleotides align to TRBD1. Trimming removed 1 base from V and 2 bases from J; junction bases left unmatched: 7. Germline V gene data show CDR1 as MDHEN and CDR2 as SYDVKM. This CDR3 is 17 amino acids long. CDR3 nucleotides: TGTGCCAGCAGTTTATATGGCAGGGGGCAGGGCAATCAGCCCCAGCATTTT. This encodes CASSLYGRGQGNQPQHF.

The sample holds many counts of this clonotype. This rearrangement joins TRBV6-1 to TRBJ2-1; 10 bases match TRBD2. With 2 bases clipped from V and 11 bases from J, the junction kept 6 bases outside the gene matches. CDR3 length: 14 residues. The germline V gene encodes CDR1 MNHNS and CDR2 SASEGT. CDR3 nucleotides: TGTGCCAGCAGTGAATCTAGCGGGAGCTTACAGCAGTTCTTC. Its protein product is CASSESSGSLQQFF.

In this sample, this clonotype turned up a few times. V and J are TRBV12-3 or TRBV12-4 and TRBJ2-7, with D perhaps TRBD1 (5 bases). CDR3 length: 14 residues. Trimming left V 5 bases short and J 3 bases short, with 14 bases between. CDR3 in DNA: TGTGCCAGCAGTCAGGATCCAGGGCTCTACGAGCAGTACTTC. Translating it yields CASSQDPGLYEQYF.

This clonotype is categorized as medium-sized. The chain has TRBV6-1 and TRBJ1-2; tentatively, D is TRBD1 (6 bases). This CDR3 spans 12 amino acids. CDR1 is MNHNS and CDR2 is SASEGT in the germline V gene. Trimming pared 10 bases from V and 6 bases from J, leaving 15 bases between. In nucleotides, the CDR3 is TGTGCCAACGCACAGGGATTAGATGGCTACACCTTC. This sequence encodes CANAQGLDGYTF.

This clonotype has at least ten counts. V usage is TRBV20-1 and J usage is TRBJ2-7; D call uncertain. Trimming pared 3 bases from V and 4 bases from J, leaving 13 bases between. CDR3 size: 13 residues. Germline V gives CDR1 DFQATT, CDR2 SNEGSKA (reference sequence). CDR3 protein: CSASPVSFYEQYF. Written as DNA, the CDR3 is TGCAGTGCTAGTCCCGTCTCTTTTTACGAGCAGTACTTC.

This chain joins TRBV5-4 and TRBJ2-3; D perhaps matches TRBD2 (6 bases). V lost 3 bases and J 13 bases, leaving 24 bases between the germline ends. This CDR3 region has 15 residues. Germline V gene data show CDR1 as SGHNT and CDR2 as YYREEE (reference sequence). The CDR3 coding sequence is TGTGCCAGCAGCTCTGGACTACAGACCGATATTAGGAAGTATTTT. This gives the protein CASSSGLQTDIRKYF.

This clonotype was observed a handful of times. The rearrangement uses TRBV3-1 and TRBJ2-7; the D is unclear. Germline-derived CDR1 and CDR2 are LGHDT and YNNKEL (reference sequence). This CDR3 has 14 residues. Trimming cost V 0 bases and J 3 bases, with 9 bases left between them. CDR3 sequence: CASSQETSRYEQYF. DNA of the CDR3: TGTGCCAGCAGCCAAGAAACCAGTCGCTACGAGCAGTACTTC.

This clonotype has a count of ten or more. This chain joins TRBV28 and TRBJ2-3; no reliable D call. The ends were cut back, 4 bases at V and 1 base at J, with 3 bases in the middle. This CDR3 has 12 residues. Germline V gene data show CDR1 as MDHEN and CDR2 as SYDVKM. CDR3 amino acids: CASSSGTDTQYF. The CDR3 nucleotides read TGTGCCAGCAGTTCAGGCACAGATACGCAGTATTTT.

This clonotype was detected many times. J is TRBJ1-3 and V is TRBV19, with 9 bases aligning to TRBD1. Germline values: CDR1 LNHDA, CDR2 SQIVND (reference sequence). J was trimmed by 2 bases and V by 5 bases; bases with no gene match: 7. The CDR3 sequence is 16 residues long. This CDR3 is CASSRVDRGAGNTIYF. In nucleotides, the CDR3 is TGTGCCAGTAGTCGGGTGGACAGGGGCGCTGGAAACACCATATATTTT.

This clonotype showed up many times. A read error may account for a junction end that differs from germline. The rearrangement links TRBV10-3 to TRBJ2-1, with D unresolved. Germline-derived CDR1 and CDR2 are ENHRY and SYGVKD. This CDR3 has 12 residues. CDR3 nucleotides: TGTGCCATCAGTAATCCCGACTTCCCCATGGTCTTC. Its translation is CAISNPDFPMVF.

The sample holds many counts of this clonotype. The chain employs TRBV19 and TRBJ1-1; D is ambiguous. Germline CDR1 LNHDA, CDR2 SQIVND (reference sequence). This CDR3 is 15 amino acids long. V lost 0 bases and J 10 bases, leaving 18 bases between the germline ends. CDR3 coding DNA: TGTGCCAGTAGTATAGATCACCCCGCCCTGACCGGAGCTTTCTTT. Translated: CASSIDHPALTGAFF.

This clonotype has at least ten counts. The gene calls are TRBV11-1 and TRBJ2-1; 7 bases align to TRBD1. Unmatched junction bases numbered 8, after V lost 7 bases and J lost 5 bases. The CDR3 spans 14 residues. Germline values: CDR1 SGHAT, CDR2 FQDESV (reference sequence). The CDR3 DNA is TGTGCCAGCAAACCCGACAGGGTGGACAATGAGCAGTTCTTC. It translates to CASKPDRVDNEQFF. The variable domain in full, completed from reference TRBV11-1 and TRBJ2-1, reads EAEVAQSPRYKITEKSQAVAFWCDPISGHATLYWYRQILGQGPELLVQFQDESVVDDSQLPKDRFSAERLKGVDSTLKIQPAELGDSAMYLCASKPDRVDNEQFFGPGTRLTVL.

This chain joins TRBV5-4 and TRBJ2-3, with 11 bases fitting TRBD2. The germline CDR1 and CDR2 sequences are SGHNT and YYREEE (reference sequence). V lost 4 bases to trimming and J lost 4 bases; unmatched junction nucleotides: 5. There are 15 residues in the CDR3. CDR3 in amino acids: CASSLLAGGPDTQYF. The DNA of the CDR3 is TGTGCCAGCAGCCTGTTAGCGGGGGGGCCAGATACGCAGTATTTT.

This clonotype was counted between two and nine times. Just one base apart from a much larger clone, this may be a read error. The CDR3 reads CSAVGRRETQYF. CDR3 DNA sequence: TGCAGTGCTGTAGGCAGGAGGGAGACCCAGTACTTC. The rearrangement joins TRBV20-1 to TRBJ2-5; D might be TRBD2 (5 bases). The V gene lost 5 bases and the J gene lost 5 bases, with 12 bases spanning the gap. Germline V lookup: CDR1 DFQATT, CDR2 SNEGSKA (reference sequence). This CDR3 spans 12 amino acids.

About this clonotype itself: A much larger clonotype is one base distant, so this may be a read error. The J gene is TRBJ1-2, the V gene TRBV19, with D tentatively TRBD1 (5 bases). The germline gives CDR1 LNHDA, CDR2 SQIVND (reference sequence). The V and J ends lost 5 bases and 9 bases respectively, with 16 bases between them. There are 13 residues in the CDR3. DNA for the CDR3: TGTGCCAGTAGTTTGACAGAGGGGTATTGCTACACCTTC. It translates to CASSLTEGYCYTF. The complete variable domain, with remaining parts taken from reference TRBV19 and TRBJ1-2, reads DGGITQSPKYLFRKEGQNVTLSCEQNLNHDAMYWYRQDPGQGLRLIYYSQIVNDFQKGDIAEGYSVSREKKESFPLTVTSAQKNPTAFYLCASSLTEGYCYTFGSGTRLTVV.

The chain recombines TRBV19 with TRBJ2-3, with TRBD2 matching 11 bases. The CDR3 totals 17 residues. Germline assignment: CDR1 LNHDA and CDR2 SQIVND (reference sequence). J was trimmed by 2 bases and V by 4 bases; bases with no gene match: 8. The CDR3 DNA is TGTGCCAGTAGTACCGGGACTAGCGGATACCACACAGATACGCAGTATTTT. Its translation: CASSTGTSGYHTDTQYF.